This paragraph reports one TCR beta chain. The data derive from a study of blood T cell repertoires in COVID-19. Looking at the study overall: PBMCs, B-cell-depleted T cells, or T cells were the source of the cDNA or gDNA that made up the material.

The V segment lost 5 bases and the J segment 2 bases; nucleotides outside the gene matches: 8. The CDR3 sequence is 15 residues long. CDR1 and CDR2 (germline): MNHEY, SMNVEV (reference sequence). As originally analysed: How many nucleated cells were present was estimated from reference gene primer amplification. Sequenced by immunoSEQ multiplex PCR; TCRdb stores in-frame clones only, minus some. The V and J calls and clone size come from that table; D and trimming were worked out from the DNA. The data hold approximately 94,000 clones, with around 90% observed a single time. The sequence was collected from a human donor in a cohort sampled during active COVID-19. This rearrangement joins TRBV27 to TRBJ1-2; TRBD1 matches 7 bases. The sample consisted of peripheral blood. The CDR3 DNA follows: TGTGCCAGCAGTGTACATAGACAGGGAAACTATGGCTACACCTTC. It encodes CASSVHRQGNYGYTF.